Presented here are 14 T cell receptor beta chains from one specimen sequenced in a study of siplizumab effects on memory and regulatory T cells. TCRdb's copy holds only in-frame clones and misses some; the assay was immunoSEQ multiplex PCR. This sample has some 97,000 clones; roughly 94% occur once, and the top ten carry 0.55% to 0.65%. Specimen: Tregs sorted from blood. The receptors originated from a human donor in good health.

The V and J genes are TRBV5-1 and TRBJ2-1, with TRBD2 matching over 12 bases. This CDR3 contains 15 residues. V lost 4 bases, J lost 9 bases, and 8 bases stayed unmatched. Germline-derived CDR1 and CDR2 are SGHRS and YFSETQ. CDR3 DNA: TGCGCCAGCAGCCCCCGGACTAGCGGGATGGGTGAGCAGTTCTTC. Protein product: CASSPRTSGMGEQFF.

The V gene is TRBV5-4, the J gene TRBJ2-6; 10 nucleotides match TRBD1. Germline lookup yields CDR1 SGHNT and CDR2 YYREEE (reference sequence). There are 16 residues in the CDR3. V lost 3 bases and J lost 3; bases outside the gene matches: 3. CDR3: CASSSWDRGGANVLTF. In DNA, the CDR3 is TGTGCCAGCAGCTCCTGGGACAGGGGTGGGGCCAACGTCCTGACTTTC.

The rearrangement uses TRBV11-3 and TRBJ2-5; weak D call: TRBD1 (5 bases). Deletions cut 7 bases from V and 5 bases from J, with 17 bases between. The CDR3 totals 14 residues. Germline CDR1 and CDR2: SGHNT and YENEEA. CDR3 in DNA: TGTGCCAGCACCTCTACAGGCCGCTCGGAGACCCAGTACTTC. It yields the protein CASTSTGRSETQYF.

This chain joins TRBV19 and TRBJ2-1; 14 bases are shared with TRBD2. CDR1 and CDR2 from the germline V gene are LNHDA and SQIVND (reference sequence). The CDR3 spans 17 residues. V lost 3 bases to trimming and J lost 10 bases; unmatched junction nucleotides: 11. DNA of the CDR3: TGTGCCAGTAGTATCCGAATTGGGACTAGCGGGAGATGGGAGCAGTTCTTC. Its translation is CASSIRIGTSGRWEQFF.

The rearrangement joins TRBV29-1 to TRBJ2-5, with a tentative D call TRBD1 (5 bases). Germline CDR1 reads SQVTM; CDR2 reads ANQGSEA. The CDR3 is 12 amino acids. The V end lost 4 bases, the J end lost 4 bases, and 10 bases lay between the germline ends. For the CDR3, the DNA is TGCAGCGTTGGGGGCAGTGGAGAGACCCAGTACTTC. Protein product: CSVGGSGETQYF.

This sequence joins TRBV28 and TRBJ1-5; 8 bases align to TRBD1. The length of the CDR3 is 16 residues. With 6 bases clipped from V and 3 bases from J, the junction kept 10 bases outside the gene matches. Per the germline V gene, CDR1 is MDHEN and CDR2 is SYDVKM. CDR3 coding DNA: TGTGCCAGCAGACCTGACAGGGGAGGAATCAATCAGCCCCAGCATTTT. Translating it yields CASRPDRGGINQPQHF.

Here the CDR3 reads CASSLGRDTQYF. In nucleotides, the CDR3 is TGCGCCAGCAGCTTGGGGAGGGATACGCAGTATTTT. The rearrangement uses TRBV5-1 and TRBJ2-3, with D perhaps TRBD2 (5 bases). Germline-derived CDR1 and CDR2 are SGHRS and YFSETQ. This CDR3 has 12 residues. V was pared by 0 bases and J by 6 bases, with 5 bases between.

The chain combines TRBV4-1 with TRBJ1-2; 8 bases line up with TRBD1. J lost 3 bases, V lost 0 bases, and 6 bases had no gene match. CDR1 MGHRA and CDR2 YSYEKL come from the germline V gene. This CDR3 spans 16 amino acids. CDR3 nucleotides: TGCGCCAGCAGCCAAGAGGGCAGGGGGCTAGACTATGGCTACACCTTC. Encoded protein: CASSQEGRGLDYGYTF.

J is TRBJ2-2 and V is TRBV11-3, with 11 nucleotides matching TRBD1. Germline V gene sequence: CDR1 SGHNT, CDR2 YENEEA. The J segment lost 8 bases and the V segment lost 6 bases, leaving 8 bases of the junction unmatched. This CDR3 spans 15 amino acids. The CDR3 protein is CASSLRTGGWGELFF. The DNA of the CDR3 is TGTGCCAGCAGTCTTCGGACAGGGGGCTGGGGGGAGCTGTTTTTT.

The chain is built from TRBV28 and TRBJ2-7, with D tentatively TRBD1 (5 bases). Germline CDR1 reads MDHEN; CDR2 reads SYDVKM. Trimming removed 6 bases at V and 11 bases at J, with 14 bases between. The CDR3 is made up of 11 amino acids. The CDR3 sequence is CASSRTSREYF. The CDR3 DNA reads TGTGCCAGCAGCCGTACGAGCAGGGAGTACTTC. The complete variable domain, with remaining parts taken from reference TRBV28 and TRBJ2-7, reads DVKVTQSSRYLVKRTGEKVFLECVQDMDHENMFWYRQDPGLGLRLIYFSYDVKMKEKGDIPEGYSVSREKKERFSLILESASTNQTSMYLCASSRTSREYFGPGTRLTVT.

This chain connects TRBV5-1 to TRBJ2-7; TRBD1 aligns across 9 bases. The V and J ends lost 5 bases and 4 bases, in that order; junction bases with no gene match: 10. CDR3 length: 15 amino acids. The germline gives CDR1 SGHRS, CDR2 YFSETQ. Written as DNA, the CDR3 is TGCGCCAGCAGGCCCGGGACAGGGCAACCGTACGAGCAGTACTTC. Translated, it gives CASRPGTGQPYEQYF.

J is TRBJ1-1 and V is TRBV4-2; 12 bases agree with TRBD1. The germline V gene encodes CDR1 LGHNA and CDR2 YNFKEQ. The CDR3 sequence is 16 residues long. Trimming at V came to 4 bases and at J to 3 bases, leaving 6 bases not matched to a gene. The CDR3 region is CASSPWDRGRHTEAFF. CDR3 nucleotides: TGTGCCAGCAGCCCCTGGGACAGGGGGCGGCACACTGAAGCTTTCTTT.

The CDR3 DNA sequence: TGTGCCAGCAGCCTAGGTTTCGCTGGAAACACCATATATTTT. Its translation: CASSLGFAGNTIYF. The chain combines TRBV5-4 with TRBJ1-3; no firm D call. V shed 4 bases and J shed 2 bases, with 10 bases lying between them. This CDR3 region has 14 residues. Germline CDR1 is SGHNT and CDR2 is YYREEE (reference sequence).

This clone was observed a few times. The V and J genes are TRBV6-1 and TRBJ2-1; TRBD2 matches 10 bases. Germline V gene sequence: CDR1 MNHNS, CDR2 SASEGT. This CDR3 comprises 15 residues. Trimming at V came to 5 bases and at J to 7 bases, leaving 8 bases not matched to a gene. CDR3 protein: CASSSLAGVLNEQFF. Written as DNA, the CDR3 is TGTGCCAGCAGTTCTCTAGCGGGAGTGTTGAATGAGCAGTTCTTC.